This passage covers 17 T cell receptor beta chains from one sample sequenced in a study of blood T cells in healthy people across ages (dated by TCRdb to the mid-2010s). Library preparation employed 5' RACE. The sample was run on an Illumina HiSeq 2500. The second PCR ran for roughly 6 to 11 cycles and used a J-beta primer mix along with a sample-barcoded 5' primer. The raw public data were reprocessed by TCRdb itself: fastp quality trimming at Q25, MiXCR clonotype calling, in-frame beta chains only. Rows with a matching CDR3 protein are joined into one entry that keeps the most common DNA and genes. In this sample the table shows around 670,000 distinct CDR3 sequences, about 30% of which occur a single time. Clones ranked in the top ten supply about a sixth of the sample. The sample consisted of blood. All receptors come from a woman of 80 years or more in good health.

This clonotype was counted a few times. This chain links TRBV7-8 with TRBJ1-1; 10 nucleotides agree with TRBD1. Looked up from germline, CDR1 is SGHVS and CDR2 is FQNEAQ. The ends lost 5 bases at V and 0 bases at J; junction bases unmatched: 6. The CDR3 spans 16 residues. The CDR3 DNA follows: TGTGCCAGCAGCCCCCGGGACAGGGGCATGAACACTGAAGCTTTCTTT. Translating gives CASSPRDRGMNTEAFF.

Only one count was recorded for this clonotype. The V gene is TRBV7-8, the J gene TRBJ2-5, with D possibly being TRBD2 (5 bases). This CDR3 region has 11 residues. Trimming removed 5 bases from V and 11 bases from J, with 12 bases in between. In germline, CDR1 is SGHVS, CDR2 FQNEAQ. Here the CDR3 reads CASSASREQYF. The DNA for the CDR3 is TGTGCCAGCAGCGCCTCGAGGGAGCAGTACTTC.

This clonotype was picked up a small number of times. The chain has TRBV6-2 or TRBV6-3 and TRBJ1-1; no clear D. The CDR3 contains 15 residues. The V end lost 2 bases, the J end lost 1 base, and 11 bases lay between the germline ends. Germline V CDR1 and CDR2: MNHEY, SVGEGT. The CDR3 loop reads CASSYPASRNTEAFF. The CDR3 DNA reads TGTGCCAGCAGTTACCCCGCTTCGAGGAACACTGAAGCTTTCTTT.

This clonotype was counted at least ten times. V gene TRBV5-1 combines with J gene TRBJ2-7; unclear D gene. The CDR3 has 13 residues. V lost 2 bases, J lost 2 bases, and 8 bases lay in between. In germline, CDR1 is SGHRS, CDR2 YFSETQ. The CDR3, as DNA: TGCGCCAGCAGCTTCGATCCACCCTACGAGCAGTACTTC. This codes for CASSFDPPYEQYF.

Comment on this clonotype: At one end, the junction sequence differs from germline, possibly due to a read error. This chain links TRBV28 with TRBJ2-1; 7 bases align to TRBD1. This CDR3 region has 17 residues. The germline V gene has CDR1 MDHEN and CDR2 SYDVKM. CDR3 DNA sequence: TGTGCCAGCAGTCTTACGACAGGGAAGAGGTCCTACAATAAGCAGTTCTTC. This sequence encodes CASSLTTGKRSYNKQFF.

The V call is TRBV30, the J call TRBJ2-5, with no clear D. The DNA end is more similar to TRBJ2-7, so the J call may be wrong. Germline-derived CDR1 and CDR2 are GTSNPN and SVGIG (reference sequence). CDR3 length: 11 amino acids. The chain's CDR3 is CAWSVIGEQYF. Written as DNA, the CDR3 is TGTGCCTGGAGTGTGATCGGCGAGCAGTACTTC.

J is TRBJ2-7 and V is TRBV5-1; D is unresolved. V lost 0 bases and J 2 bases, leaving 9 bases between the germline ends. The CDR3 is 14 residues long. Germline CDR1 and CDR2: SGHRS and YFSETQ. CDR3 DNA: TGCGCCAGCAGCTTGGAGGCGGACCCCTACGAGCAGTACTTC. This codes for CASSLEADPYEQYF.

The rearrangement joins TRBV24-1 to TRBJ1-4; unclear D gene. The CDR3 consists of 10 residues. Per the germline V gene, CDR1 is KGHDR and CDR2 is SFDVKD. V was pared by 12 bases and J by 13 bases, with 14 bases between. CDR3 sequence reads: CAPVRRVLFF. CDR3 DNA: TGTGCCCCCGTACGGAGAGTACTGTTTTTT.

Points on this clonotype: A much larger clone differs from this one at a single base, so this may be a read error. The genes are TRBV7-8 and TRBJ2-1, with D possibly TRBD2 on 8 matching bases. The CDR3 is 17 amino acids. Germline V gene sequence: CDR1 SGHVS, CDR2 FQNEAQ. CDR3 region: CAGSLGGGGISYNEQFF. The CDR3 DNA is TGTGCCGGCAGCTTAGGGGGCGGGGGGATCTCCTACAATGAGCAGTTCTTC.

V usage is TRBV4-2 and J usage is TRBJ1-1; D might be TRBD1 (5 bases). The CDR3 loop spans 17 amino acids. Germline lookup yields CDR1 LGHNA and CDR2 YNFKEQ. Trimming took off 1 base at V and 0 bases at J, with 15 bases between the two ends. In DNA, the CDR3 is TGTGCCAGCAGCCAAGCTGGGGGAGTGACAGTGAACACTGAAGCTTTCTTT. It codes for CASSQAGGVTVNTEAFF.

Details on this clonotype: Since a much larger clone is just one base distant, this may be a read error. The gene calls are TRBV11-1 and TRBJ2-7, with 7 bases matching TRBD1. From germline, CDR1 is SGHAT and CDR2 FQDESV (reference sequence). V dropped 8 bases and J dropped 0; count of bases not matched to a gene: 19. The CDR3 runs 18 residues. The CDR3 DNA reads as TGTGCCAGCGCAGGAACCAGGACAGGACGGCTGAGCTCCTACGAGCAGTACTTC. Translation: CASAGTRTGRLSSYEQYF.

This chain uses TRBV7-2 with TRBJ2-7; D tentatively reads TRBD1 or TRBD2 (5 bases each). The J call may be in error: the DNA end matches TRBJ2-5 better. CDR1 and CDR2 (germline): SGHTA, FQGNSA. The CDR3 spans 14 residues. CDR3 DNA sequence: TGTGCCAGCAGCGGGCCCGTGGTTGGGGGGACCCAGTACTTC. As protein: CASSGPVVGGTQYF.

This clonotype has ten or more counts. The rearrangement uses TRBV15 and TRBJ2-3; D might be TRBD2 (5 bases). Looked up from germline, CDR1 is LNHNV and CDR2 is YYDKDF (reference sequence). The ends were cut back, 3 bases at V and 0 bases at J, with 19 bases in the middle. The CDR3 sequence is 18 residues long. The CDR3 coding sequence is TGTGCCACCAGCAGGGGAGAGTTAGGGCCACCTAGCACAGATACGCAGTATTTT. Its protein is CATSRGELGPPSTDTQYF.

The V call is TRBV27, the J call TRBJ1-5; the D is unclear. From germline, CDR1 is MNHEY and CDR2 SMNVEV (reference sequence). This CDR3 contains 14 residues. V shed 2 bases and J shed 0 bases, with 5 bases lying between them. The CDR3 loop is CASSLVRSNQPQHF. As DNA, the CDR3 is TGTGCCAGCAGTTTAGTACGTAGCAATCAGCCCCAGCATTTT.

In this sample, this clonotype turned up many times. This CDR3 is CASSQGTTKQFF. As DNA, the CDR3 is TGTGCCAGCAGCCAAGGGACGACCAAGCAGTTCTTC. This chain uses TRBV7-2 with TRBJ2-1; D assignment may be TRBD1 or TRBD2 (5 bases each). The CDR3 consists of 12 residues. Germline V lookup: CDR1 SGHTA, CDR2 FQGNSA. The germline V and J ends were trimmed by 5 bases and 11 bases, with 13 bases remaining between them.

This clonotype was counted many times. The chain uses TRBV5-1 and TRBJ2-5; no definite D call. This CDR3 comprises 13 residues. Germline V gene lookup returns CDR1 SGHRS and CDR2 YFSETQ. Trimming cost V 0 bases and J 5 bases, with 8 bases left between them. CDR3 nucleotide sequence: TGCGCCAGCAGCTTGGGGATTTGGGAGACCCAGTACTTC. The encoded protein is CASSLGIWETQYF.

This clonotype was detected a few times. With a much larger clone just one base away, this may be a read error. The gene calls are TRBV5-1 and TRBJ2-1; D uncertain. The CDR3 covers 16 residues. Germline V gene data show CDR1 as SGHRS and CDR2 as YFSETQ. The V gene lost 10 bases and the J gene lost 0 bases, with 20 bases spanning the gap. CDR3 sequence reads: CAGTEVVGSSYNEQFF. DNA for the CDR3: TGCGCCGGCACTGAGGTCGTGGGCAGCTCCTACAATGAGCAGTTCTTC.